This TCR beta chain originates from a study of T cell repertoires in cytomegalovirus infection (dated by TCRdb to between 2018 and 2021). Turning to the overall study: Donor HLA type was relevant to the analysis, as public TCR beta signatures indicated carriage of CMV infection together with the matching HLA type. The paper's findings and limits, for the study overall: The ex vivo response was dominated by HLA-C-restricted CMV-specific TCR beta clonotypes, which also provided the single most frequent clonotype in two of eight donors. In both this cohort and an independent cohort of over 350 donors, the cumulative frequency of public TCR beta family members distinguished carriers of CMV infection plus the relevant HLA type.

The instrument was an Illumina HiSeq 1500. In TCRdb, the public reads were trimmed at Q25 with fastp and aligned with MiXCR, with productive beta chains retained. Duplicate CDR3 protein sequences are folded into a single record with the most common DNA and genes. The sample profile shows approximately 170,000 distinct CDR3 sequences; approximately 15% of them were found once. The ten largest clones add up to 25% to 30% of the sample. CDR1 and CDR2 are read off the germline V gene as MNHNS and SASEGT. V gives up 6 bases and J gives up 5 bases, and the segment between their germline ends measures 10 bases. The CDR3 spans 12 residues, from the cysteine through the phenylalanine. Only the CDR3 region is kept as DNA, spanning 36 bases read in frame from base 1. This clonotype was counted many times. There is no known antigen for this receptor. No much larger clone is present one base from it, and per-base qualities are unavailable.

The V and J segments used are TRBV6-1 and TRBJ1-2; TRBD1 is a weak D gene call, 6 bases matching. Material for sequencing was PBMCs. The source of this sequence is a human donor in good health (CMV status not recorded). Some clones in this sample may be carry-over from other donors' samples. CDR3 region: CASSWRGYGYTF. The DNA is as follows: TGTGCCAGCAGCTGGAGGGGGTATGGCTACACCTTC.